This T cell receptor (beta chain) appears in the sequencing data of a study of vaccination and CD4 T cells after COVID-19. Germline CDR1 is SGHTA and CDR2 is FQGNSA. V was trimmed by 1 base and J by 1 base, leaving 10 bases between them. CDR3 size: 15 residues. Sample treatment: roughly ten-day PBMC culture with coronavirus spike peptide pools or control peptides (ViraFEST assay). The Oncomine TCR Beta short-read assay was what sequenced the DNA obtained from cultured CD4+ T cells. TCRdb passed the PCR reads through MiXCR, listing each CDR3 protein once. The data hold about 25,000 distinct CDR3 sequences, with 67% observed a single time. The study's findings and limits: It was observed that, in convalescent patients, a median roughly 85% of reactive clones arose only post-vaccination.

On this clonotype itself: Antigen specificity is unknown.

Sequencing used CD4+ T cells from blood, cultured in vitro, obtained after SARS-CoV-2 vaccination. This chain uses TRBV7-2 with TRBJ2-5; D is possibly TRBD1 or TRBD2 (6 bases each). The TCR sequence derives from a human donor who received a COVID-19 vaccine. DNA for the CDR3: TGTGCCAGCAGCTTAGTTTGGGGGGCCCAAGAGACCCAGTACTTC. Residues: CASSLVWGAQETQYF.